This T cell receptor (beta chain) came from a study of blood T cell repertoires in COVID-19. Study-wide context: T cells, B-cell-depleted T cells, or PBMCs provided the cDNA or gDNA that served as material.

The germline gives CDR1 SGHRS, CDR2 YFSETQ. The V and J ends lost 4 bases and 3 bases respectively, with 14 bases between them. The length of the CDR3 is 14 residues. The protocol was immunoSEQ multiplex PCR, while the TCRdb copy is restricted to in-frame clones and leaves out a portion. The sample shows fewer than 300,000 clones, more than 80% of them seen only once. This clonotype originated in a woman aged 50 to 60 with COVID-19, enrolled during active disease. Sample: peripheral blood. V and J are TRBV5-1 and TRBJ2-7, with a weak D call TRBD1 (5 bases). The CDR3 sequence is CASSLGRQGYEQYF. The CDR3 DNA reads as TGCGCCAGCAGCCTGGGGCGTCAGGGCTACGAGCAGTACTTC.